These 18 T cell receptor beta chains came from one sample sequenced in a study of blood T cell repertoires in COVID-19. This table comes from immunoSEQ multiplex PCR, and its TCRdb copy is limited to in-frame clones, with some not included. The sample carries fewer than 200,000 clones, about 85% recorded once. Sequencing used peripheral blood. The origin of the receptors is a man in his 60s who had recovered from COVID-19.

The CDR3 sequence: CASSSGWTGLQPQHF. The CDR3 DNA reads TGTGCCAGCAGCTCTGGATGGACAGGGCTCCAGCCCCAGCATTTT. The chain combines TRBV7-9 with TRBJ1-5, with 8 bases aligning to TRBD1. J was trimmed by 7 bases and V by 4 bases; bases with no gene match: 9. The germline gives CDR1 SEHNR, CDR2 FQNEAQ (reference sequence). The CDR3 runs 15 residues.

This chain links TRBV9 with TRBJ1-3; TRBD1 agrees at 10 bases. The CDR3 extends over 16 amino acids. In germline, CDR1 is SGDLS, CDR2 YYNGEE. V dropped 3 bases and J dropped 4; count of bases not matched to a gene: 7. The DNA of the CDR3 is TGTGCCAGCAGCGCTGGACAGGGGGAGCTCGGAAACACCATATATTTT. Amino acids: CASSAGQGELGNTIYF.

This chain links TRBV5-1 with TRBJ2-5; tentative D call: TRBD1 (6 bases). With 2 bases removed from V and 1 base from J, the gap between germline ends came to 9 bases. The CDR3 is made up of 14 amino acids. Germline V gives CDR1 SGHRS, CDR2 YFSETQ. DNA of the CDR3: TGCGCCAGCAGCTTCTCAGGGGCCCAAGAGACCCAGTACTTC. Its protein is CASSFSGAQETQYF. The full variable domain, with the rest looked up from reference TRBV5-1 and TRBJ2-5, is KAGVTQTPRYLIKTRGQQVTLSCSPISGHRSVSWYQQTPGQGLQFLFEYFSETQRNKGNFPGRFSGRQFSNSRSEMNVSTLELGDSALYLCASSFSGAQETQYFGPGTRLLVL.

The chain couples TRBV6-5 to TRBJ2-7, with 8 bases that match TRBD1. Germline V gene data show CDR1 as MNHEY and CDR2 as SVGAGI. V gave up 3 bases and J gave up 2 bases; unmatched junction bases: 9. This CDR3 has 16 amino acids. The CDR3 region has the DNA TGTGCCAGCAGTTATTGGCAGGGGGCGCTTACCTACGAGCAGTACTTC. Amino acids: CASSYWQGALTYEQYF.

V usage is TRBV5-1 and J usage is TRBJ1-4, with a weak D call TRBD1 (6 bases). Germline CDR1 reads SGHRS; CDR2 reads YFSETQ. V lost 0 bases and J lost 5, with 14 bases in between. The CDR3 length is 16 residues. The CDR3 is CASSLGLQGGNEKLFF. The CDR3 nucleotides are TGCGCCAGCAGCTTGGGCCTACAGGGTGGGAATGAAAAACTGTTTTTT.

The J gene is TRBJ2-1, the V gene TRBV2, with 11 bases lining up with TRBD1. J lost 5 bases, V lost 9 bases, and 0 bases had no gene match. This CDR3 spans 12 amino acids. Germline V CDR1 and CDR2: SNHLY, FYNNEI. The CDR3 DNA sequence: TGTGCCAGGGGACAGGGGGACAATGAGCAGTTCTTC. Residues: CARGQGDNEQFF.

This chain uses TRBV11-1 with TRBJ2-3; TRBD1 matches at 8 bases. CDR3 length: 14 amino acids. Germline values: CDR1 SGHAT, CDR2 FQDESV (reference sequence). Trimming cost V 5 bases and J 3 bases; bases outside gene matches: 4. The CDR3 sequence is CASSQRQGTDTQYF. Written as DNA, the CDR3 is TGTGCCAGCAGCCAACGACAGGGGACAGATACGCAGTATTTT.

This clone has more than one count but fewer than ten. CDR3 residues: CAAGAPAQPYNSPLHF. CDR3 nucleotides: TGTGCCGCGGGGGCACCAGCACAACCTTATAATTCACCCCTCCACTTT. The V gene is TRBV19, the J gene TRBJ1-6, with a tentative D call TRBD1 (6 bases). The germline V gene has CDR1 LNHDA and CDR2 SQIVND (reference sequence). Trimming left V 11 bases short and J 4 bases short, with 21 bases between. This CDR3 comprises 16 residues.

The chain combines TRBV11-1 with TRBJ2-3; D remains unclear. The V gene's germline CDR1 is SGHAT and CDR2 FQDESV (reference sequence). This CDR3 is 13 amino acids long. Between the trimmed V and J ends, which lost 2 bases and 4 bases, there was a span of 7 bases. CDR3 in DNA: TGTGCCAGCAGCTTACTAGTGGCAGATACGCAGTATTTT. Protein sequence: CASSLLVADTQYF.

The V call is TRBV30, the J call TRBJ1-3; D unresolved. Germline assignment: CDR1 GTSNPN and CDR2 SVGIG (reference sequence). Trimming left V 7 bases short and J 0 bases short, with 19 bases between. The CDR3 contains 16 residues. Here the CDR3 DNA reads TGTGCCTCGGCTCCCGGACTTGGGCTCTCTGGAAACACCATATATTTT. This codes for CASAPGLGLSGNTIYF.

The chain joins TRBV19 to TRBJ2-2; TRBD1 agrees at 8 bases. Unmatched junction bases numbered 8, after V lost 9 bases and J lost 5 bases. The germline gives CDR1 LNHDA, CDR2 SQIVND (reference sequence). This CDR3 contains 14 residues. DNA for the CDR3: TGTGCCAGCAACCGGGACAGGAATACCGGGGAGCTGTTTTTT. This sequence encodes CASNRDRNTGELFF.

The CDR3 DNA is TGTGCCAGCAGCGTTGGCGGGGGGGCGGAAAACATTCAGTACTTC. Its translation: CASSVGGGAENIQYF. The rearrangement links TRBV9 to TRBJ2-4, with 9 bases identical to TRBD2. J was trimmed by 5 bases and V by 2 bases; bases with no gene match: 5. This CDR3 has 15 amino acids. Germline V gene sequence: CDR1 SGDLS, CDR2 YYNGEE.

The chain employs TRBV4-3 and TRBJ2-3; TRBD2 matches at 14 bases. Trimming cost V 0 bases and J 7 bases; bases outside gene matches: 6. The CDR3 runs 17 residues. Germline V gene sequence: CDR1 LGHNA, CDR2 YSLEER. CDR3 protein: CASSQEAGTSGGYTQYF. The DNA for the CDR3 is TGCGCCAGCAGCCAAGAGGCCGGGACTAGCGGGGGATATACGCAGTATTTT.

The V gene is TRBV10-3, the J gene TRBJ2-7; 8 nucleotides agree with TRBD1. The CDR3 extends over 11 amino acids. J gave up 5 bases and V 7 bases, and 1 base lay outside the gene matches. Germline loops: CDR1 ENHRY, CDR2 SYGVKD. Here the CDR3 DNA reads TGTGCCATCACACAGGGGGACGAGCAGTACTTC. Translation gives CAITQGDEQYF.

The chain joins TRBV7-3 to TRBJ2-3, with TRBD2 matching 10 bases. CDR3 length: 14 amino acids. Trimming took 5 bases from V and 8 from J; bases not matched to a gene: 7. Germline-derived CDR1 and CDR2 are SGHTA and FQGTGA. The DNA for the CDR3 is TGTGCCAGCAGCCCCCTAGCGGGGGCAGGTACGCAGTATTTT. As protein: CASSPLAGAGTQYF. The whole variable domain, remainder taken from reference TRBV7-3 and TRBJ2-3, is GAGVSQTPSNKVTEKGKYVELRCDPISGHTALYWYRQSLGQGPEFLIYFQGTGAADDSGLPNDRFFAVRPEGSVSTLKIQRTERGDSAVYLCASSPLAGAGTQYFGPGTRLTVL.

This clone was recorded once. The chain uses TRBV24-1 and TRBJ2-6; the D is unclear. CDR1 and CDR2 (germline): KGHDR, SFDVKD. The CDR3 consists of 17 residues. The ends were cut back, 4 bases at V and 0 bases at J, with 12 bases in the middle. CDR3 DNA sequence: TGTGCCACCAGTGACCCGACTTATGGCTCTGGGGCCAACGTCCTGACTTTC. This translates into CATSDPTYGSGANVLTF.

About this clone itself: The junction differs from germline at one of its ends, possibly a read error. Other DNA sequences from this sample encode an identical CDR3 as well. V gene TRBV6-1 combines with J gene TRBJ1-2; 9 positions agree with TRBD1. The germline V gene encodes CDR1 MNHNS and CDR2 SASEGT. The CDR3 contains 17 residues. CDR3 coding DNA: TGCGCCAGCAGTGAAGCCCCCGACAGGGGGATTCGCTATGGCTACACCTTC. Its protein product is CASSEAPDRGIRYGYTF.

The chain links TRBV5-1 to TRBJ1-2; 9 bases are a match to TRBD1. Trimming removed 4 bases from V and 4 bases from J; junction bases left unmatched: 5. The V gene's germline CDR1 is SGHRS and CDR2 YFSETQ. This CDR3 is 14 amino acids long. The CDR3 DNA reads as TGCGCCAGCAGCGATACAGGGGGCGCCTATGGCTACACCTTC. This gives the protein CASSDTGGAYGYTF.